These T cell receptor beta chains were read from a single sample in a study of blood T cell repertoires in COVID-19. This table comes from immunoSEQ multiplex PCR, and its TCRdb copy is limited to in-frame clones, with some not included. The sample holds around 180,000 clones, roughly 80% seen once. The sequenced sample was PBMCs or T cells enriched from blood (not recorded which). Receptors were obtained from a man in his fifties or sixties who had recovered from COVID-19. Each CDR3 is given with its conserved first and last residue. D genes are given only for firm matches. Where a row states a size, it is once, few, many or the class of an expanded clone; other rows omit it.

NA	TRBV7-9	NA	TRBJ2-2	TGTGCCAGCAGCACGATGCAGGGGAACACCGGGGAGCTGTTTTTT	CASSTMQGNTGELFF
NA	TRBV4-1	NA	TRBJ1-2	TGCGCCAGCAGCCAAGATATGACAGAAGAAAGGAACTATGGCTACACCTTC	CASSQDMTEERNYGYTF
NA	TRBV2	NA	TRBJ1-1	TGTGCCAGCAGTCCAGGCCTAAACACTGAAGCTTTCTTT	CASSPGLNTEAFF
NA	TRBV7-2	TRBD2	TRBJ2-1	TGTGCCAGCAGCTTAATAAGCGGGGGGGCCTACAATGAGCAGTTCTTC	CASSLISGGAYNEQFF
NA	TRBV5-4	TRBD2	TRBJ2-1	TGTGCCAGCAGCTCATTAGCGGGGGGCGGGGATGAGCAGTTCTTC	CASSSLAGGGDEQFF
NA	TRBV5-1	NA	TRBJ2-5	TGCGCCAGCTGCTTGGGGCGAGGGGGGGGGCCGACAGAGACCCAGTACTTC	CASCLGRGGGPTETQYF
once	TRBV6-2/TRBV6-3	TRBD2	TRBJ2-5	TGTGCCAGCAGCCCTAGCGGGGGGGAGACCCAGTACTTC	CASSPSGGETQYF
NA	TRBV5-1	NA	TRBJ2-1	TGCGCCAGCAGCTTGGCAGGAACCTACTCCTACAATGAGCAGTTCTTC	CASSLAGTYSYNEQFF
NA	TRBV10-2	TRBD1	TRBJ1-4	TGCGCCAGCGTAGGGGGCCCCAATGAAAAACTGTTTTTT	CASVGGPNEKLFF
NA	TRBV28	TRBD1	TRBJ1-2	TGTGCCAGCAGTTCGGGGACAGGGGAGGGGGACTATGGCTACACCTTC	CASSSGTGEGDYGYTF
few	TRBV4-3	NA	TRBJ2-1	TGCGCCAGCAGCCAGCTGGGGGCGCCGGAGAATGAGCAGTTCTTC	CASSQLGAPENEQFF
once	TRBV6-6	NA	TRBJ1-4	TGTGCCAGCAGGACCGACCGCCAGGAGGGAAAACTGTTTTTT	CASRTDRQEGKLFF
once	TRBV7-2	NA	TRBJ1-2	TGTGCCAGCAGCTTAGGCGTCAGGGCAGCCCCCGGTGGCTACACCTTC	CASSLGVRAAPGGYTF
NA	TRBV6-5	NA	TRBJ2-7	TGTGCCAGCAGCCTGCAGGGTCGGCAGTACTTC	CASSLQGRQYF
NA	TRBV7-9	TRBD1	TRBJ1-2	TGTGCCAGCAGCTCGAGGGAGACAGGGACGAACTATGGCTACACCTTC	CASSSRETGTNYGYTF
once	TRBV18	NA	TRBJ1-6	TGTGCCAGCTCACCAAAGCAGGGCCTCGGGTCACCCCTCCACTTT	CASSPKQGLGSPLHF
NA	TRBV5-6	NA	TRBJ1-5	TGTGCCAGCAGCTTTAGTGGGACAAACAATCAGCCCCAGCATTTT	CASSFSGTNNQPQHF
NA	TRBV4-1	TRBD1	TRBJ1-5	TGCGCCAGCAGCCCCCCGGCAGGGGGCATCGGACAGCCCCAGCATTTT	CASSPPAGGIGQPQHF
NA	TRBV29-1	TRBD1	TRBJ1-2	TGCAGCGTTGAAGGTCCGGCAGGGGGATTCTCTGGCTACACCTTC	CSVEGPAGGFSGYTF
NA	TRBV30	TRBD2	TRBJ2-3	TGTGCCTTGCGGGGTGCGGGGGGCACAGATACGCAGTATTTT	CALRGAGGTDTQYF